This TCR beta chain was sequenced for a study of shared clonotypes between healthy human individuals. On sorted subsets, replicate PCRs used approximately 190 ng DNA, or approximately 33,000 T cell genomes. Assay used: immunoSEQ multiplex PCR; TCRdb lists only in-frame clones, some missing. The data contain around 2.5 million clones, roughly 93% of them seen just once; the ten biggest clones take up more than 0.35%. V lost 4 bases, J lost 0 bases, and 5 bases stayed unmatched. CDR3 length: 16 residues. Germline V gene lookup returns CDR1 SGHAT and CDR2 FQNNGV. This chain links TRBV11-2 with TRBJ2-2; 7 bases are a match to TRBD1. The origin of this receptor is a man between 18 and 35 years old in good health. Some clones in this sample may be carry-over from other donors' samples. The sample consisted of naive CD4+ T cells from PBMCs. Sample subset: CD45RA+ positively selected. Here the CDR3 DNA reads TGTGCCAGCAGCTCCCAAGGGGGCGCGAACACCGGGGAGCTGTTTTTT. Its protein product is CASSSQGGANTGELFF.